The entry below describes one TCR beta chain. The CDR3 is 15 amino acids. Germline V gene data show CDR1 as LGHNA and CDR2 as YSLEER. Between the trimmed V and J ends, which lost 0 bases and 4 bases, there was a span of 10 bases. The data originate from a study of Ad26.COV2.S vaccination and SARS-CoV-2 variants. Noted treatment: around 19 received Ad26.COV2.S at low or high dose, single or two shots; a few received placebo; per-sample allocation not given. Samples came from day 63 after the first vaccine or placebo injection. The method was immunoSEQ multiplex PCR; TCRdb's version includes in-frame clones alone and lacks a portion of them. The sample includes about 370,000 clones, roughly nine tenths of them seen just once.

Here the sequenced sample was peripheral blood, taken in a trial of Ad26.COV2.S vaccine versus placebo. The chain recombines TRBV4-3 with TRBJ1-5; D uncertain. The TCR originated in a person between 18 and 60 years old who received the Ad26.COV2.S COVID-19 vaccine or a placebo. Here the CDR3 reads CASSQDVTDNQPQHF. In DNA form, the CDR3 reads TGCGCCAGCAGCCAAGATGTAACAGATAATCAGCCCCAGCATTTT.